These T cell receptor beta chains were read from a single sample in a study of shared clonotypes between healthy human individuals. TCRdb's copy holds only in-frame clones and misses some; the assay was immunoSEQ multiplex PCR. The sample consists of around 690,000 clones, 80% to 95% of them appearing once. The sample consisted of memory CD8+ T cells from PBMCs. Receptors were obtained from a man aged 18 to 29 in good health. Some clones in this sample may be carry-over from other donors' samples. The CDR3 runs from the conserved cysteine through the conserved F or W. The D gene is left open where the match is weak. Part of the rows lack a size; the others show once, few, many or a class for expanded clones.

>-|TRBV27|TRBJ1-5|-
TGTGCCAGCAGTTTAGGCAGGGGCAATCAGCCCCAGCATTTT
CASSLGRGNQPQHF
>TRBD2|TRBV5-6|TRBJ2-7|-
TGTGCCAGCAGCACTAGCGGGGCCTACGAGCAGTACTTC
CASSTSGAYEQYF
>TRBD1|TRBV23-1|TRBJ2-1|-
TGCGCCAGCAGTCACGAGGGACAGGGAGGATCCAATGAGCAGTTCTTC
CASSHEGQGGSNEQFF
>-|TRBV14|TRBJ1-2|-
TGTGCCAGCAGCCCAACTAGGGGGGGGAAAGCTAACTATGGCTACACCTTC
CASSPTRGGKANYGYTF
>-|TRBV5-4|TRBJ2-3|once
TGTGCCAGCAGCGGGGTGACAGATACGCAGTATTTT
CASSGVTDTQYF
>-|TRBV28|TRBJ2-2|-
TGCTACGTAGGTCGTGCGAACACCGGGGAGCTGTTTTTT
CYVGRANTGELFF
>-|TRBV7-3|TRBJ2-1|-
TGTGCCAGCAGCGTTAAGGGGACTGCCGGTGGGAGCTACAATGAGCAGTTCTTC
CASSVKGTAGGSYNEQFF
>-|TRBV6-5|TRBJ2-2|-
TGTGCCAGCAGTTCGGATAACACCGGGGAGCTGTTTTTT
CASSSDNTGELFF
>TRBD1|TRBV6-5|TRBJ1-1|once
TGTGCCAGCAGTTACTTCGACAGGGGGAACACTGAAGCTTTCTTT
CASSYFDRGNTEAFF
>-|TRBV4-1|TRBJ2-3|-
TGCGCCAGCAGCCAAAAATGGGGAGTCCCAGATACGCAGTATTTT
CASSQKWGVPDTQYF
>-|TRBV5-1|TRBJ2-7|-
TGCGCCAGCAGGGGACTTTTGAGCTCCTACGAGCAGTACTTC
CASRGLLSSYEQYF
>-|TRBV28|TRBJ2-7|-
TGTGCCAGCACCGGGCACTCCTCCTACGAGCAGTACTTC
CASTGHSSYEQYF
>TRBD2|TRBV6-1|TRBJ2-3|-
TGTGCCAGCAGTGAGCGGGGCGGGAGAGGAGATACGCAGTATTTT
CASSERGGRGDTQYF
>-|TRBV6-4|TRBJ2-1|-
TGTGCCAGCAGTGGGGCTCCTTCCTACAATGAGCAGTTCTTC
CASSGAPSYNEQFF
>-|TRBV9|TRBJ2-6|-
TGTGCCAGCAGCGTAGAAGGGGCGGCCAACGTCCTGACTTTC
CASSVEGAANVLTF
>-|TRBV28|TRBJ1-1|few
TGTGCCAGCAGTCGCCGTAGGGGTGCTGAAGCTTTCTTT
CASSRRRGAEAFF
>-|TRBV28|TRBJ1-1|-
TGTGCCAGCAGTTTTGGTTGGGCTAACACTGAAGCTTTCTTT
CASSFGWANTEAFF
>TRBD2|TRBV27|TRBJ2-7|-
TGTGCCAGCAGTTTAGGTTCTAGCGGGACGGGGCAGTACTTC
CASSLGSSGTGQYF
>TRBD1|TRBV5-6|TRBJ2-7|-
TGTGCCAGCACCCCCACACCCCAGGGGGCGAGCGAGCAGTACTTC
CASTPTPQGASEQYF
>TRBD2|TRBV7-8|TRBJ2-5|-
TGTGCCAGCAGCGCCCGGGGCGGGGGAGAGACCCAGTACTTC
CASSARGGGETQYF
>-|TRBV5-1|TRBJ2-1|once
TGCGCCAGCAGCTGGGGGCGACAGAACAATGAGCAGTTCTTC
CASSWGRQNNEQFF
>TRBD1|TRBV4-3|TRBJ2-5|-
TGCGCCAGCAGCCAAGGCACAGGGGAGCGAGAGACCCAGTACTTC
CASSQGTGERETQYF
>-|TRBV28|TRBJ1-1|few
TGTGCCAGCAGTGTACCCGAGGGTATTGAAGCTTTCTTT
CASSVPEGIEAFF
>TRBD1|TRBV5-5|TRBJ2-1|-
TGTGCCAGCAGCGGACGACAGGGTAGTCTGCAGTTCTTC
CASSGRQGSLQFF
>-|TRBV19|TRBJ1-1|few
TGTGCCAGTAGTACAGATACAGGGAACACTGAAGCTTTCTTT
CASSTDTGNTEAFF
>-|TRBV4-1|TRBJ1-2|-
TGCGCCAGCAGCCAAGGTAGCGCGGCGGAGGATGGCTACACCTTC
CASSQGSAAEDGYTF
>TRBD2|TRBV15|TRBJ2-7|once
TGTGCCACCAGCACCCTCGGGACTAGCGGGGGTACCTACGAGCAGTACTTC
CATSTLGTSGGTYEQYF
>-|TRBV30|TRBJ1-1|-
TGTGCCTGGATTCCCGCCATAGGCACTGAAGCTTTCTTT
CAWIPAIGTEAFF
>-|TRBV21-1|TRBJ2-7|-
TGTGCCAGCAGCAAAGGTGGGGGGGACTACGAGCAGTACTTC
CASSKGGGDYEQYF
>-|TRBV7-8|TRBJ1-3|-
TGTGCCAGCAGATGGGACGGAGTAAGCTCTGGAAACACCATATATTTT
CASRWDGVSSGNTIYF
>-|TRBV7-8|TRBJ1-5|-
TGTGCCAGCAGCTTAGCGTTCAGACGGATACATAGCAATCAGCCCCAGCATTTT
CASSLAFRRIHSNQPQHF
>TRBD2|TRBV27|TRBJ2-7|once
TGTGCCAGCAGCGAGGAGGGCGGGAGGATCTACGAGCAGTACTTC
CASSEEGGRIYEQYF
>-|TRBV20-1|TRBJ1-4|-
TGCAGTGCTCCCCGCGGTGAAAAACTGTTTTTT
CSAPRGEKLFF
>-|TRBV9|TRBJ2-1|-
TGTGCCAGCAGCGTAGGTGGTCAGCGGAGCGAGCAGTTCTTC
CASSVGGQRSEQFF
>TRBD1|TRBV2|TRBJ2-5|-
TGTGCCGCCTACAGCCGGGACAGGCAAGAGACCCAGTACTTC
CAAYSRDRQETQYF
>-|TRBV6-5|TRBJ2-3|-
TGTGCCAGCAGTTACGAGGGGGTCACAGATACGCAGTATTTT
CASSYEGVTDTQYF
>-|TRBV7-9|TRBJ2-7|-
TGTGCCAGCAGCGACGGGGGAGTGTCCTCCTACGAGCAGTACTTC
CASSDGGVSSYEQYF
>-|TRBV10-2|TRBJ1-1|-
TGCGCCAGCAGTGAGTCTTCTTGGGGGCTCGTGGCTTTCTTT
CASSESSWGLVAFF
>TRBD1|TRBV9|TRBJ2-1|-
TGTGCCAGCAGCGTAGAGGGGGCTGGGCTAGGGGATGAGCAGTTCTTC
CASSVEGAGLGDEQFF
>TRBD1|TRBV19|TRBJ2-7|-
TGTGCCAGTAGTATTTCCGGACAGGGGGCCCTTGGGGAGCAGTACTTC
CASSISGQGALGEQYF
>TRBD1|TRBV7-2|TRBJ2-7|-
TGTGCCAGCAGCTTAGTGAGCGCCGGGACAGGGTTCCACGAGCAGTACTTC
CASSLVSAGTGFHEQYF
>-|TRBV6-1|TRBJ2-5|-
TGTGCCAGCAGAGTCCATTCAGGGCAAGAGACCCAGTACTTC
CASRVHSGQETQYF
>-|TRBV6-1|TRBJ2-2|-
TGTGCCAGCAGTGTGGGCATCGCGAACACCGGGGAGCTGTTTTTT
CASSVGIANTGELFF
>-|TRBV19|TRBJ1-1|-
TGTGCCAGTAGTATTGGTTGGGGCACTGAAGCTTTCTTT
CASSIGWGTEAFF
>-|TRBV5-5|TRBJ2-7|-
TGTGCCAGCAGCTTGGGGATGCGGCGATCCTACGAGCAGTACTTC
CASSLGMRRSYEQYF
>-|TRBV18|TRBJ2-3|-
TGTGCCAGCTCACCCACGGGACACCTTAGCACAGATACGCAGTATTTT
CASSPTGHLSTDTQYF
>-|TRBV11-2|TRBJ1-2|-
TGTGCCAGCAGCTTAGGCCGGACTTACTATGGCTACACCTTC
CASSLGRTYYGYTF
>TRBD2|TRBV28|TRBJ2-7|-
TGTGCCAGCAGTTTAGGGAGGGGTTACGAGCAGTACTTC
CASSLGRGYEQYF